The 4 T cell receptor beta chains reported below all come from one sample, sequenced in a study of T cell clones after liver transplantation. Using immunoSEQ multiplex PCR, the repertoire was profiled, and TCRdb retains in-frame clones only, with some absent. Of 50,000 or so clones detected, 70% to 90% appear once; the ten largest clones hold approximately 15%. The sequences come from CD8+ T cells from blood, collected 12 months after liver transplant. The receptors here all came from a human patient who received a liver transplant. The graft donor may be the source of some T cells.

The chain combines TRBV11-2 with TRBJ2-2, with D possibly TRBD1 on 5 matching bases. The germline V and J ends were trimmed by 1 base and 3 bases, with 9 bases remaining between them. In germline, CDR1 is SGHAT, CDR2 FQNNGV. The CDR3 is 15 residues long. The CDR3 spells CASSLAGPHTGELFF. The CDR3 DNA reads TGTGCCAGCAGCTTAGCAGGGCCCCACACCGGGGAGCTGTTTTTT. Using reference TRBV11-2 and TRBJ2-2 for the parts outside the CDR3, the full variable domain is EAGVAQSPRYKIIEKRQSVAFWCNPISGHATLYWYQQILGQGPKLLIQFQNNGVVDDSQLPKDRFSAERLKGVDSTLKIQPAKLEDSAVYLCASSLAGPHTGELFFGEGSRLTVL.

The rearrangement uses TRBV6-1 and TRBJ1-2; TRBD1 matches 9 bases. CDR3 length: 18 residues. V lost 2 bases to trimming and J lost 7 bases; unmatched junction nucleotides: 17. Germline CDR1 and CDR2: MNHNS and SASEGT. CDR3 sequence: CASSERDRVFGVRIGYTF. The CDR3 coding sequence is TGTGCCAGCAGTGAACGGGACAGGGTTTTCGGCGTTAGAATTGGCTACACCTTC.

This clone was observed a single time. This chain connects TRBV28 to TRBJ2-1, with unresolved D. This CDR3 spans 15 amino acids. Germline V gives CDR1 MDHEN, CDR2 SYDVKM. V gave up 0 bases and J gave up 3 bases, with 9 bases separating them. The CDR3 DNA is TGTGCCAGCAGTTTATGGGCAGAACTCTACAATGAGCAGTTCTTC. Encoded protein: CASSLWAELYNEQFF.

The rearrangement joins TRBV6-1 to TRBJ1-1; D is undetermined. This CDR3 comprises 15 residues. Germline V CDR1 and CDR2: MNHNS, SASEGT. Trimming removed 6 bases at V and 0 bases at J, with 14 bases between. DNA of the CDR3: TGTGCCAGCAGGACCGATCCGCGCATGAACACTGAAGCTTTCTTT. The encoded protein is CASRTDPRMNTEAFF.